This TCR beta chain was obtained from a study of response to subunit inactivated influenza vaccine. Regarding the study as a whole: Authors proposed each seasonal influenza vaccination draws in few new T cells.

This clonotype was detected many times. Its cognate antigen is unknown. MiXCR, run by TCRdb on the RT-PCR reads, gives a single entry per CDR3 protein. The sample has some 500,000 distinct CDR3 sequences; 13% are singletons. The germline V and J ends were trimmed by 6 bases and 0 bases, with 15 bases remaining between them. The length of the CDR3 is 16 residues. The chain carries TRBV12-3 or TRBV12-4 and TRBJ2-1; D assignment may be TRBD1 or TRBD2 (5 bases each). Sequenced here: PBMCs from blood, sampled 45 days after vaccination. The receptor comes from a man aged 45-60 years who received an inactivated influenza vaccine. The DNA of the CDR3 is TGTGCCAGCAGGCACAGGACTGGAAGCTCCTACAATGAGCAGTTCTTC. Protein product: CASRHRTGSSYNEQFF.